This TCR beta chain was found in a study of blood T cells in healthy people across ages. Study results and caveats: Higher diversity and more naive CD4+ cells were features of long-lived donors, compared to aged donors.

This CDR3 contains 17 residues. Germline CDR1 is SGHTS and CDR2 is YDEGEE. Unmatched junction bases numbered 5, after V lost 0 bases and J lost 0 bases. Each sample provided at least 5 micrograms of extracted total RNA. Concerning this clonotype itself: What it binds is not known.

Primers used in a second PCR of about 6 to 11 cycles were a sample-barcoded 5' primer and a J-beta primer mix. TCRdb redid the calling of the 5' RACE reads with MiXCR, one entry per CDR3 protein. The table records about 640,000 distinct CDR3 sequences, approximately 59% of them present only once. Sequencing used blood. The receptor was derived from a man in his sixties in good health. V gene TRBV5-8 combines with J gene TRBJ2-1, with 8 bases matching TRBD2. The CDR3 bases are TGTGCCAGCAGCTTGGCCTTCAGCGGGGGCTCCTACAATGAGCAGTTCTTC. It yields the protein CASSLAFSGGSYNEQFF.